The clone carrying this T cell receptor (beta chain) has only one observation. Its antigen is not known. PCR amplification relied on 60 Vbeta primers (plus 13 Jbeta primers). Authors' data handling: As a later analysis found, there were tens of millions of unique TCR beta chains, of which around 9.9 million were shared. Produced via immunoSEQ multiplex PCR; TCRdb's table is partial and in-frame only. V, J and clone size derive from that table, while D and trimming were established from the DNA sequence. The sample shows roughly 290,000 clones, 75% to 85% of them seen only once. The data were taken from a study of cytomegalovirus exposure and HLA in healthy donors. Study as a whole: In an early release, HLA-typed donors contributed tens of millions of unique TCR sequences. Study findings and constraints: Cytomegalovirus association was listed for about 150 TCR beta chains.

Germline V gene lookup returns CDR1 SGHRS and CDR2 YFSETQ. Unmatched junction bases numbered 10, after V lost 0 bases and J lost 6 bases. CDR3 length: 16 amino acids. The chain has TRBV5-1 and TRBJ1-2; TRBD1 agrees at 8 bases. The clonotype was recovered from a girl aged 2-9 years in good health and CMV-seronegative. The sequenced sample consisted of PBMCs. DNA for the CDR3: TGCGCCAGCAGCTTGGAAGACGGACAGGGTAGAAATGGCTACACCTTC. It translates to CASSLEDGQGRNGYTF.